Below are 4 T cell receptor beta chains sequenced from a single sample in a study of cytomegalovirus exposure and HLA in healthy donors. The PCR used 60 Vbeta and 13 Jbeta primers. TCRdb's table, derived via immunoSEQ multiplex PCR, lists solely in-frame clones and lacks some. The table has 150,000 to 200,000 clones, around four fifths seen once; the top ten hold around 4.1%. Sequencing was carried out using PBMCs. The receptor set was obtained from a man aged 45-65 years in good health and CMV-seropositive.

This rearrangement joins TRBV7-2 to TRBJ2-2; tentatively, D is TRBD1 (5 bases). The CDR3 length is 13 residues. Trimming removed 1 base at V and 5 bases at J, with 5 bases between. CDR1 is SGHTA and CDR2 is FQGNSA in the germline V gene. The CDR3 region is CASSLEGTGELFF. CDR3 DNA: TGTGCCAGCAGCTTAGAGGGGACCGGGGAGCTGTTTTTT.

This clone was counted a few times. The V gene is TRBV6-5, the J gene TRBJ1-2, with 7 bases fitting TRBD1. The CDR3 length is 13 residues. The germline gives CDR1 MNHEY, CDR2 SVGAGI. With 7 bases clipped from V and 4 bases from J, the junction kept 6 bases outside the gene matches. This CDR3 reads CASIATGTYGYTF. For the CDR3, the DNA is TGTGCCAGCATTGCGACAGGGACCTATGGCTACACCTTC.

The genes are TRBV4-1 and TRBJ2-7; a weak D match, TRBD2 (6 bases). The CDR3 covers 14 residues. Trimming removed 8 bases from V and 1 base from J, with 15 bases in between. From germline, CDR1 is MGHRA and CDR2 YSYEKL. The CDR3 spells CASRATAGSYEQYF. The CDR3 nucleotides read TGCGCCAGCCGGGCCACAGCGGGTTCCTACGAGCAGTACTTC.

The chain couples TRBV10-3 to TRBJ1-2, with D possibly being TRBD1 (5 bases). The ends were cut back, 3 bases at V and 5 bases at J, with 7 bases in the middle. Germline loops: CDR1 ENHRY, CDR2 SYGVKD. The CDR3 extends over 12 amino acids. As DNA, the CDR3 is TGTGCCATCAGTGACGGGGGGTATGGCTACACCTTC. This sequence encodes CAISDGGYGYTF.